This TCR beta chain derives from a study of T-cell reconstitution after alpha-beta-depleted transplantation in children. With V trimmed by 2 bases and J by 2 bases, 3 bases remained unmatched. The CDR3 sequence is 14 residues long. Germline V CDR1 and CDR2: SGHVS, FNYEAQ. General study findings and limits: Expanded graft clones, several hundred of them, were reportedly the source of alpha-beta T cells about two months after transplant. The origin of high day-60 TCRbeta diversity in some patients lay in surviving recipient T cells and thymic progenitors. Hyperexpanded clones declined; after one year, newly produced T cells mostly supplied diversity.

The authors prepared the TCRbeta library with unique molecular identifiers. TCRdb fed the PCR reads into MiXCR, producing one record per CDR3 protein. The data contain hundreds of thousands of distinct CDR3 sequences, around 13% of them singletons. This clonotype came up many times. The target antigen is unknown. This clonotype was obtained from a girl aged 2 to 10 with congenital amegakaryocytic thrombocytopenia, due to receive a stem cell transplant. The specimen comprised PBMCs, sampled before TCRalphabeta/CD19-depleted stem cell transplant. This chain uses TRBV7-6 with TRBJ2-7; 7 positions match TRBD1. CDR3 in amino acids: CASSLRDRPYEQYF. The CDR3 DNA reads TGTGCCAGCAGCTTAAGGGACAGACCCTACGAGCAGTACTTC.